This TCR beta chain derives from a study of technical replicates of blood from a handful of donors (dated by TCRdb to 2015 to 2018). The library was obtained by the immunoSEQ multiplex PCR assay. TCRdb carries this immuneACCESS record with in-frame sequences only. Its versions omit some clonotypes, under half of them owing to an unresolved V gene in the studies checked, with the rest unexplained. Recorded for this sample are tens of thousands of clones; about 91% of them occurred a single time. 0.25% to 0.3% of the sample is in the top ten clones. Of note for this clone: Its antigen is not yet known. Base qualities are not provided; no much larger clone lies one nucleotide away.

This clonotype was obtained from a human donor in good health. Sequences were obtained from T cells isolated from PBMCs.

CDR3 reads: CASSLSFSGQKAYEQYF. The sequenced DNA is TGTGCCAGCAGTTTAAGTTTTTCGGGACAGAAAGCCTACGAGCAGTACTTC. Recombination connected TRBV27 to TRBJ2-7, with TRBD1 matching 7 junction bases. Compared with germline, V lacks 2 bases and J lacks 2 bases; bases without a gene match: 12. The cysteine opens and the phenylalanine closes a CDR3 of 17 amino acids. The read is trimmed to its CDR3 DNA, 51 bases read in frame from base 1. CDR1 and CDR2 were assigned from the germline V gene (reference sequence) as MNHEY and SMNVEV.